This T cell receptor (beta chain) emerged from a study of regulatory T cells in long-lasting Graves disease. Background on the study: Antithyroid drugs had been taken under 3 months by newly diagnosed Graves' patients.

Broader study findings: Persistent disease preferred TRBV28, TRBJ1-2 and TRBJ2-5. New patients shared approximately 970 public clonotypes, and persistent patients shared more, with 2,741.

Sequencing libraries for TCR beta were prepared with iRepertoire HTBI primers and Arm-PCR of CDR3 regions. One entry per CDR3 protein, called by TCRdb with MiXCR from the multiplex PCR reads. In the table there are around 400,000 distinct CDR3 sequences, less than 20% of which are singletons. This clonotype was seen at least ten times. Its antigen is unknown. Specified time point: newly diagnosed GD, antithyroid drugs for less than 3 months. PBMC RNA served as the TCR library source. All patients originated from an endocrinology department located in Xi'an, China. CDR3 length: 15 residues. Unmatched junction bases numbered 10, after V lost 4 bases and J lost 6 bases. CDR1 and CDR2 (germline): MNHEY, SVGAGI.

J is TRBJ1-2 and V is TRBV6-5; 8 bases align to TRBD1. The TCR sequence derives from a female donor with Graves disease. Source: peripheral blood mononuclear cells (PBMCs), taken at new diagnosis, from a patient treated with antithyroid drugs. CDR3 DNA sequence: TGTGCCAGCAGTTTCCCCGGACAGGGAGGCGATGGCTACACCTTC. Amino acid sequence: CASSFPGQGGDGYTF.